A single sample gave rise to the 32 T cell receptor beta chains below, sequenced in a study of vaccination effects on CD4 cells after COVID-19 (dated by TCRdb to between 2020 and 2023). The antigens for these receptors are not known. The library came from the immunoSEQ multiplex PCR assay. This immuneACCESS table, as held by TCRdb, lists in-frame sequences with V and J called but not all clones. Of the missing ones, under half trace to an unresolved V gene in checked studies; the others have no known cause. This sample lists almost 70,000 clones; just under 75% were detected once. The ten largest clones capture less than 2% of the sample. The ViraFEST assay stimulated PBMC with viral peptide pools and then used TCR sequencing to identify antigen-specific CD4+ T cell clonotypes by expansion. After more than nine days of culture, CD4+ T cells were isolated with the EasySep CD4+ T cell isolation kit. Each participant received two doses of an mRNA SARS-CoV-2 vaccine, either BNT162b2 or mRNA-1273.

Here the sequenced sample was CD4+ T cells from PBMCs cultured with HCoV-229E spike peptides, taken after COVID-19 vaccination. In the paper's terms, the cell subset or site label means: HCoV-229E spike overlapping peptide pool stimulation. These receptors were collected from a human donor who received a COVID-19 vaccine.

This clone came up a few times. This chain joins TRBV2 and TRBJ1-6, with 10 bases aligning to TRBD1. Germline lookup yields CDR1 SNHLY and CDR2 FYNNEI. The ends lost 2 bases at V and 4 bases at J; junction bases unmatched: 2. The CDR3 loop spans 16 amino acids. The CDR3, as DNA: TGTGCCAGCAGTGAACGGGACAGGGGTTATAATTCACCCCTCCACTTT. It translates to CASSERDRGYNSPLHF.

This clone was found once. The genes are TRBV28 and TRBJ2-7, with 8 bases lining up with TRBD1. Germline trimming cut 5 bases from V and 3 bases from J; bases unmatched to any gene: 0. CDR1 MDHEN and CDR2 SYDVKM come from the germline V gene. CDR3 length: 12 residues. The CDR3 here is CASSGQGYEQYV. Here the CDR3 DNA reads TGTGCCAGCAGTGGACAGGGCTACGAGCAGTACGTC.

This sequence joins TRBV6-2 or TRBV6-3 and TRBJ2-7, with TRBD1 identical over 9 bases. Trimming cost V 5 bases and J 4 bases; bases outside gene matches: 9. Per germline, CDR1 MNHEY and CDR2 SVGEGT. The CDR3 length is 15 residues. The CDR3 sequence: CASSRTGAPRYEQYV. In DNA, the CDR3 is TGTGCCAGCAGTCGGACAGGGGCTCCTCGGTACGAGCAGTACGTC.

This chain uses TRBV7-2 with TRBJ1-2; no definite D call. Trimming shortened V by 1 base and J by 5 bases, and 11 bases separated the two germline ends. The CDR3 is made up of 14 amino acids. Germline assignment: CDR1 SGHTA and CDR2 FQGNSA. The CDR3 is CASSLEAQLYGYTF. The CDR3 DNA is TGTGCCAGCAGCTTAGAGGCGCAGTTGTATGGCTACACCTTC.

J is TRBJ2-1 and V is TRBV12-3 or TRBV12-4; 7 bases are shared with TRBD1. The ends lost 4 bases at V and 7 bases at J; junction bases unmatched: 4. The CDR3 totals 13 residues. The CDR3 loop reads CASSSGQANEQFF. CDR3 in DNA: TGTGCCAGCAGTTCCGGACAGGCAAATGAGCAGTTCTTC.

The chain links TRBV6-5 to TRBJ2-4; D is undetermined. CDR1 and CDR2 (germline): MNHEY, SVGAGI. The CDR3 loop spans 10 amino acids. V gave up 6 bases and J gave up 15 bases, with 12 bases separating them. The DNA of the CDR3 is TGTGCCAGCAGACCCAGGACGCCGTACTTC. Protein: CASRPRTPYF.

This rearrangement joins TRBV2 to TRBJ2-3, with D unresolved. The CDR3 runs to 11 residues. The ends were cut back, 4 bases at V and 5 bases at J, with 4 bases in the middle. CDR1 and CDR2 (germline): SNHLY, FYNNEI. This chain's CDR3 is CASSGVDTQYF. Here the CDR3 DNA reads TGTGCCAGCAGTGGGGTAGATACGCAGTATTTT.

The chain uses TRBV27 and TRBJ2-2; TRBD1 aligns across 9 bases. This CDR3 spans 16 amino acids. After removal of 3 bases from V and 8 bases from J, the junction contained 10 bases not matched to a gene. Germline V lookup: CDR1 MNHEY, CDR2 SMNVEV (reference sequence). CDR3 nucleotides: TGTGCCAGCAGTTTCTCCGGGACAGGGTCATCGGGGGAGCTGTTTTTT. It encodes CASSFSGTGSSGELFF.

The J gene is TRBJ2-1, the V gene TRBV6-2 or TRBV6-3, with no clear D. V was cut by 5 bases and J by 1 base, with 9 bases left in between. In germline, CDR1 is MNHEY, CDR2 SVGEGT. This CDR3 is 14 amino acids long. CDR3 sequence reads: CASSRTGSYNEQFF. The CDR3 DNA sequence: TGTGCCAGCAGTCGGACCGGTTCCTACAATGAGCAGTTCTTC.

The count of this clone is one. This chain connects TRBV7-9 to TRBJ2-3; D remains ambiguous. V was clipped by 0 bases and J by 8 bases, with 12 bases between them. CDR1 and CDR2 from the germline V gene are SEHNR and FQNEAQ (reference sequence). The CDR3 contains 14 residues. As DNA, the CDR3 is TGTGCCAGCAGCTTAGCGACGGGTGGAGTTACGCAGTATTTT. It specifies CASSLATGGVTQYF. Looking up the rest from reference TRBV7-9 and TRBJ2-3 gives the full variable domain: DTGVSQNPRHKITKRGQNVTFRCDPISEHNRLYWYRQTLGQGPEFLTYFQNEAQLEKSRLLSDRFSAERPKGSFSTLEIQRTEQGDSAMYLCASSLATGGVTQYFGPGTRLTVL.

The chain employs TRBV9 and TRBJ2-2; D could derive from TRBD1 or TRBD2 (5 bases each). This CDR3 contains 12 residues. V lost 3 bases and J 8 bases, leaving 8 bases between the germline ends. The germline gives CDR1 SGDLS, CDR2 YYNGEE. CDR3 DNA: TGTGCCAGCAGCGGGGGGTTTGGGGAGCTGTTTTTT. Its protein product is CASSGGFGELFF.

This chain uses TRBV2 with TRBJ1-5; no firm D call. Germline V gives CDR1 SNHLY, CDR2 FYNNEI. The V end lost 1 base, the J end lost 7 bases, and 14 bases lay between the germline ends. The CDR3 has 15 amino acids. The CDR3 reads CASSEDFSHFQPQHF. The CDR3, as DNA: TGTGCCAGCAGTGAAGACTTCTCGCATTTCCAGCCCCAGCATTTT.

The V gene is TRBV19, the J gene TRBJ1-1; D is undetermined. This CDR3 has 10 residues. Germline CDR1 LNHDA, CDR2 SQIVND (reference sequence). Trimming took 9 bases from V and 11 from J, leaving 13 bases between them. The CDR3 sequence: CASDVLEAFF. CDR3 in DNA: TGTGCCAGCGACGTGTTAGAGGCTTTCTTT.

The sample holds a few counts of this clone. The gene calls are TRBV18 and TRBJ2-1; D is unresolved. Germline CDR1 is KGHSH and CDR2 is LQKENI. The length of the CDR3 is 13 residues. V was clipped by 1 base and J by 7 bases, with 8 bases between them. CDR3 DNA: TGTGCCAGCTCACCACTCGTTATGAATGAGCAGTTCTTC. Its protein is CASSPLVMNEQFF.

This chain connects TRBV5-6 to TRBJ2-3; 10 nucleotides line up with TRBD1. V was pared by 2 bases and J by 1 base, with 4 bases of the junction left unmatched. Per germline, CDR1 SGHDT and CDR2 YYEEEE. This CDR3 has 16 amino acids. DNA of the CDR3: TGTGCCAGCAGCTTTAGGACAGGGGGACGCACAGATACGCAGTATTTT. It is translated as CASSFRTGGRTDTQYF.

The gene calls are TRBV21-1 and TRBJ2-7; the table calls TRBD1, which could not be checked here. TRBV21-1 is a pseudogene locus. The CDR3 runs to 14 residues. The CDR3 DNA follows: TGTGCCAGCAGCAGCCGGGACAAGGGGAGCGAGCAGTACGTC. Encoded protein: CASSSRDKGSEQYV.

The V gene is TRBV5-6, the J gene TRBJ2-6, with 8 bases fitting TRBD1. The junction had 6 bases not matched to a gene; V was cut back by 2 bases and J by 11 bases. Per germline, CDR1 SGHDT and CDR2 YYEEEE. This CDR3 spans 14 amino acids. The CDR3 loop is CASSLTGGTDVLTF. The CDR3 nucleotides read TGTGCCAGCAGCTTAACAGGGGGAACGGACGTCCTGACTTTC.

This clone appeared a few times. The chain links TRBV12-3 or TRBV12-4 to TRBJ1-2; TRBD1 might be the D (5 bases). Deletions cut 4 bases from V and 4 bases from J, with 10 bases between. The CDR3 is 13 amino acids. The CDR3 DNA reads TGTGCCAGCAGTTCTTCAGGGACCTATGGCTACACCTTC. The encoded protein is CASSSSGTYGYTF.

In its sample, this clone was seen a few times. The rearrangement uses TRBV18 and TRBJ2-7; TRBD1 might be the D (5 bases). The CDR3 has 14 residues. V dropped 4 bases and J dropped 5 bases, with 15 bases sitting between them. Germline CDR1 KGHSH, CDR2 LQKENI. The CDR3: CASSQGDVGDEQYV. As DNA, the CDR3 is TGTGCCAGCTCACAAGGGGATGTGGGCGACGAGCAGTACGTC.

The chain combines TRBV12-3 or TRBV12-4 with TRBJ1-2; D is undetermined. Trimming removed 4 bases at V and 2 bases at J, with 8 bases between. This CDR3 is built from 13 residues. In DNA form, the CDR3 reads TGTGCCAGCAGTTCCCCTCGGAACTATGGCTACACCTTC. Its protein is CASSSPRNYGYTF.

The chain has TRBV5-8 and TRBJ2-3; D might be TRBD1 or TRBD2, each matching 6 bases. The length of the CDR3 is 15 residues. Germline values: CDR1 SGHTS, CDR2 YDEGEE. Trimming shortened V by 7 bases and J by 0 bases, and 15 bases separated the two germline ends. CDR3 in amino acids: CASPAWGASTDTQYF. As DNA, the CDR3 is TGTGCCAGCCCGGCCTGGGGGGCTAGCACAGATACGCAGTATTTT.

This chain uses TRBV5-1 with TRBJ2-2; TRBD1 matches 8 bases. The CDR3 is 16 amino acids. V shed 0 bases, J shed 5 bases, and the junction held 6 bases outside the gene matches. Germline V gives CDR1 SGHRS, CDR2 YFSETQ. The CDR3 bases are TGCGCCAGCAGCTTGGGTGGACAGGGTAATACCGGGGAGCTGTTTTTT. Protein: CASSLGGQGNTGELFF.

V usage is TRBV5-4 and J usage is TRBJ2-3, with unresolved D. CDR3 size: 13 residues. V gave up 2 bases and J gave up 2 bases, with 6 bases separating them. Germline assignment: CDR1 SGHNT and CDR2 YYREEE (reference sequence). Written as DNA, the CDR3 is TGTGCCAGCAGCTTTGAGACCACAGATACGCAGTATTTT. Its translation is CASSFETTDTQYF.

The chain carries TRBV7-8 and TRBJ1-5; D possibly corresponds to TRBD1 (6 bases). Trimming took 6 bases from V and 0 from J, leaving 21 bases between them. The CDR3 has 18 residues. The germline gives CDR1 SGHVS, CDR2 FQNEAQ. The CDR3 region has the DNA TGTGCCAGCAGGTCGGGGGGCAGCGAATACCTTAGCAATCAGCCCCAGCATTTT. Encoded protein: CASRSGGSEYLSNQPQHF.

The J gene is TRBJ2-2, the V gene TRBV6-6; 8 bases map to TRBD1. The CDR3 covers 17 residues. In germline, CDR1 is MNHNY, CDR2 SVGAGI (reference sequence). The trim removed 5 bases at V and 3 bases at J, leaving 11 bases unmatched. This CDR3 is CASSLDATGGHTGELFF. In nucleotides, the CDR3 is TGTGCCAGCAGTCTCGACGCCACAGGGGGACACACCGGGGAGCTGTTTTTT.

The sample holds one count of this clone. This chain joins TRBV4-3 and TRBJ2-1; D remains unclear. CDR3 length: 15 amino acids. V was pared by 0 bases and J by 8 bases, with 14 bases between. Germline V lookup: CDR1 LGHNA, CDR2 YSLEER. The CDR3 DNA is TGCGCCAGCAGCCAAGAAGCAATACGGACGTATGAGCAGTTCTTC. Its translation: CASSQEAIRTYEQFF.

The sample holds a few counts of this clone. V gene TRBV27 combines with J gene TRBJ1-5; D perhaps matches TRBD1 (5 bases). The V end was cut by 3 bases, the J end by 5 bases, with 8 bases between. There are 13 residues in the CDR3. Germline assignment: CDR1 MNHEY and CDR2 SMNVEV (reference sequence). The CDR3 nucleotides read TGTGCCAGCAGTTTTAAAGGGGATCAGCCCCAGCATTTT. Its protein is CASSFKGDQPQHF.

The rearrangement links TRBV21-1 to TRBJ2-7; TRBD2 reflects the table's D call only, with no check against the DNA. TRBV21-1 is flagged as a pseudogene. The CDR3 is 15 residues long. The CDR3 region has the DNA TGTGCCAGCAGCATTAGGGTCAGCGGGGCGAGGTGGCAGTACGTC. Translating it yields CASSIRVSGARWQYV.

This rearrangement joins TRBV18 to TRBJ2-7; weak D call: TRBD2 (7 bases). Germline V CDR1 and CDR2: KGHSH, LQKENI. Trimming took 2 bases from V and 3 from J, leaving 17 bases between them. The CDR3 runs to 16 residues. The CDR3 coding sequence is TGTGCCAGCTCACCAAGGGGGGGGGCGAAGGGCTACGAGCAGTACGTC. This gives the protein CASSPRGGAKGYEQYV.

The chain combines TRBV24-1 with TRBJ1-5; D uncertain. CDR1 is KGHDR, CDR2 SFDVKD, per germline. Trimming took off 4 bases at V and 4 bases at J, with 4 bases between the two ends. The CDR3 runs 12 residues. CDR3 nucleotide sequence: TGTGCCACCAGTGAGTATAATCAGCCCCAGCATTTT. Translated, it gives CATSEYNQPQHF.

This clone was recorded a few times. This specimen includes other DNA sequences encoding the same CDR3. V usage is TRBV14 and J usage is TRBJ1-2; D is unresolved. CDR3 size: 12 residues. V gave up 4 bases and J gave up 5 bases, with 8 bases separating them. Germline V CDR1 and CDR2: SGHDN, FVKESK. The CDR3 coding sequence is TGTGCCAGCAGCCCAAGCAGTTATGGCTACACCTTC. The encoded protein is CASSPSSYGYTF.

The gene calls are TRBV14 and TRBJ2-5, with D uncertain. Trimming left V 1 base short and J 5 bases short, with 11 bases between. The CDR3 totals 14 residues. Germline CDR1 reads SGHDN; CDR2 reads FVKESK. CDR3 protein: CASSQGVVAETQYF. CDR3 coding DNA: TGTGCCAGCAGCCAAGGGGTGGTCGCCGAGACCCAGTACTTC.